This T cell receptor beta chain was identified during a study of chemoradiotherapy in HPV16-positive cancers. A note on this clone: The antigen is undetermined.

Profiled with immunoSEQ multiplex PCR; TCRdb holds only in-frame clones, not every one. Of approximately 3,500 clones in the sample, over 75% were seen once. Whole-study results and caveats: HPV-specific T cells were functionally defined from only a couple of HPV16-positive patients. Candidate HPV-specific clones and E7-related TCR motifs grew in tumor during treatment.

Trimming left V 2 bases short and J 6 bases short, with 14 bases between. The CDR3 totals 14 residues. The V gene's germline CDR1 is SGHVS and CDR2 FNYEAQ. Samples were taken several times over chemoradiotherapy. The receptor's source is a human donor with HPV-associated anogenital cancer. The J gene is TRBJ2-7, the V gene TRBV7-6; the D gene is possibly TRBD1 (6 bases). The source was tumor tissue, collected from a patient who underwent chemoradiotherapy. CDR3 in DNA: TGTGCCAGCAGCTTATCAACCGCAGGGGTCGAGCAGTACTTC. Its protein is CASSLSTAGVEQYF.